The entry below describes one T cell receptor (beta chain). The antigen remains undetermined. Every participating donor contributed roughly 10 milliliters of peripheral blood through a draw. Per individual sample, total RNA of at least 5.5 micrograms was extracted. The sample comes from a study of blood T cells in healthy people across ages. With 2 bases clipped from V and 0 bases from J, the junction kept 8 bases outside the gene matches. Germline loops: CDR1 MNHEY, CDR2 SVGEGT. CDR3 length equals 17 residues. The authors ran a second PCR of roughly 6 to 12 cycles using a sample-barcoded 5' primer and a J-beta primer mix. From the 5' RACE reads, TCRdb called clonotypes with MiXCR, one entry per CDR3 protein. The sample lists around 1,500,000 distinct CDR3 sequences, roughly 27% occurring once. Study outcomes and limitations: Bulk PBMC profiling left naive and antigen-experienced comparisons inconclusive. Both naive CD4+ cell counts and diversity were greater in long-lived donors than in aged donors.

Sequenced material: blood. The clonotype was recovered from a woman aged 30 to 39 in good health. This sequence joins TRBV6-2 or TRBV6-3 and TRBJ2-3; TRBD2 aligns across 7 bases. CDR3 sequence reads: CASSYDPIGRSTDTQYF. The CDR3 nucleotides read TGTGCCAGCAGTTACGATCCGATCGGGAGGAGCACAGATACGCAGTATTTT.